These 23 T cell receptor beta chains came from one sample sequenced in a study of T cell responses to AZD1222 COVID-19 vaccine. Only in-frame clones appear in the TCRdb table, and some are missing; sequencing was by immunoSEQ multiplex PCR. Among some 180,000 clones listed, 70% to 90% were seen once. This material consisted of peripheral blood, taken on day 0 of AZD1222 vaccination. These receptors came from an adult in good health.

The V gene is TRBV4-2, the J gene TRBJ2-2; 10 nucleotides align to TRBD1. With V trimmed by 0 bases and J by 0 bases, 7 bases remained unmatched. Germline lookup yields CDR1 LGHNA and CDR2 YNFKEQ. This CDR3 comprises 19 residues. The CDR3 here is CASSQEGQGWFTNTGELFF. The CDR3 coding sequence is TGTGCCAGCAGCCAAGAGGGACAGGGGTGGTTTACGAACACCGGGGAGCTGTTTTTT.

The CDR3 DNA reads TGTGCCAGCCGCGAGTTCTCTGGGGCCAACGTCCTGACTTTC. Protein: CASREFSGANVLTF. The chain recombines TRBV2 with TRBJ2-6, with D uncertain. V was clipped by 8 bases and J by 0 bases, with 8 bases between them. The CDR3 runs 14 residues. Per the germline V gene, CDR1 is SNHLY and CDR2 is FYNNEI.

The rearrangement uses TRBV3-1 (or the pseudogene TRBV3-2) and TRBJ1-6, with D hard to call. CDR3 length: 14 residues. Germline V lookup: CDR1 LGHDT, CDR2 YNNKEL (reference sequence). The V end lost 6 bases, the J end lost 8 bases, and 14 bases lay between the germline ends. The CDR3 nucleotides are TGTGCCAGCAGGGCCGGAACCGATCATTCACCCCTCCACTTT. Its protein product is CASRAGTDHSPLHF.

The chain is built from TRBV5-6 and TRBJ2-3; D unclear. The CDR3 is 13 amino acids. Trimming took off 2 bases at V and 0 bases at J, with 4 bases between the two ends. Germline CDR1 and CDR2: SGHDT and YYEEEE. CDR3 protein: CASSLYSTDTQYF. The CDR3 DNA reads TGTGCCAGCAGCTTATATAGCACAGATACGCAGTATTTT.

This clone has only a few counts. The chain links TRBV18 to TRBJ1-5; TRBD1 matches 7 bases. V gave up 4 bases and J gave up 5 bases; unmatched junction bases: 5. Germline CDR1 KGHSH, CDR2 LQKENI. The CDR3 sequence is 14 residues long. The CDR3: CASSLDREHQPQHF. The CDR3 DNA is TGTGCCAGCTCACTAGACAGGGAACATCAGCCCCAGCATTTT.

The chain recombines TRBV6-5 with TRBJ2-5; D may match TRBD1 or TRBD2 (5 bases each). CDR3 length: 15 residues. V was shortened by 6 bases and J by 5 bases, with 19 bases between the two germline ends. Germline V gene sequence: CDR1 MNHEY, CDR2 SVGAGI. CDR3 sequence (DNA): TGTGCCAGCAGGACCGGGGCCTTTGAGAGGGAGACCCAGTACTTC. Translating it yields CASRTGAFERETQYF.

This chain connects TRBV30 to TRBJ2-5; a weak D match, TRBD1 (5 bases). Between the trimmed V and J ends, which lost 3 bases and 2 bases, there was a span of 13 bases. Looked up from germline, CDR1 is GTSNPN and CDR2 is SVGIG (reference sequence). The CDR3 runs to 14 residues. The CDR3 nucleotides are TGTGCCTGGAGACTCTGGGCAGGGCAAGAGACCCAGTACTTC. It encodes CAWRLWAGQETQYF.

As DNA, the CDR3 is TGTGCCAGCAGCAAGGCCGGGACAGCGAACACTGAAGCTTTCTTT. It codes for CASSKAGTANTEAFF. The V and J genes are TRBV7-9 and TRBJ1-1; 7 bases line up with TRBD1. The length of the CDR3 is 15 residues. Germline V gives CDR1 SEHNR, CDR2 FQNEAQ (reference sequence). V trimming: 5 bases; J trimming: 1 base; junction bases outside the gene matches: 7.

There are a few counts of this clone. The same CDR3 arises from other DNA sequences in this sample as well. J is TRBJ1-5 and V is TRBV28, with D maybe TRBD1 (5 bases). CDR3 size: 14 residues. V was pared by 2 bases and J by 2 bases, with 7 bases between. The germline V gene has CDR1 MDHEN and CDR2 SYDVKM. In DNA, the CDR3 is TGTGCCAGCAGTTTAGGAGGGGGCAATCAGCCCCAGCATTTT. Translation gives CASSLGGGNQPQHF.

The chain couples TRBV28 to TRBJ1-2, with D hard to call. Germline V lookup: CDR1 MDHEN, CDR2 SYDVKM. Trimming shortened V by 5 bases and J by 5 bases, and 9 bases separated the two germline ends. The CDR3 consists of 12 residues. The CDR3 DNA reads TGTGCCAGCAGTGCGACTTCTTATGGCTACACCTTC. This codes for CASSATSYGYTF.

J is TRBJ1-1 and V is TRBV2, with 10 bases identical to TRBD1. The CDR3 is 15 amino acids. The trim removed 1 base at V and 3 bases at J, leaving 2 bases unmatched. Germline CDR1 reads SNHLY; CDR2 reads FYNNEI. The chain's CDR3 is CASSEGTGGDTEAFF. The CDR3 bases are TGTGCCAGCAGTGAAGGGACAGGGGGGGACACTGAAGCTTTCTTT.

V and J are TRBV7-2 and TRBJ1-1, with no clear D. Trimming pared 5 bases from V and 0 bases from J, leaving 10 bases between. The CDR3 is 14 amino acids. Germline assignment: CDR1 SGHTA and CDR2 FQGNSA. The CDR3 protein is CASSPQRLNTEAFF. For the CDR3, the DNA is TGTGCCAGCAGCCCACAGAGACTGAACACTGAAGCTTTCTTT.

The chain recombines TRBV6-5 with TRBJ1-5; perhaps TRBD1 as D (6 bases). CDR1 and CDR2 (germline): MNHEY, SVGAGI. Trimming shortened V by 8 bases and J by 2 bases, and 16 bases separated the two germline ends. CDR3 length: 15 residues. The chain's CDR3 is CASRLGGPGNQPQHF. CDR3 coding DNA: TGTGCCAGCCGCCTTGGGGGGCCAGGCAATCAGCCCCAGCATTTT.

The CDR3 protein is CASSIGQGAIYGYTF. CDR3 nucleotides: TGTGCCAGTAGTATCGGACAGGGGGCGATCTATGGCTACACCTTC. The chain joins TRBV19 to TRBJ1-2; 11 nucleotides agree with TRBD1. The V gene's germline CDR1 is LNHDA and CDR2 SQIVND (reference sequence). J gave up 4 bases and V 3 bases, and 4 bases lay outside the gene matches. There are 15 residues in the CDR3.

This chain links TRBV19 with TRBJ1-2; no reliable D call. V dropped 3 bases and J dropped 4 bases, with 12 bases sitting between them. The CDR3 covers 14 residues. Germline V gives CDR1 LNHDA, CDR2 SQIVND (reference sequence). This CDR3 is CASSILQSAYGYTF. The CDR3 DNA follows: TGTGCCAGTAGTATTCTGCAGTCCGCCTATGGCTACACCTTC.

The rearrangement uses TRBV10-2 and TRBJ2-7; TRBD1 matches 8 bases. This CDR3 region has 14 residues. Per the germline V gene, CDR1 is WSHSY and CDR2 is SAAADI. Unmatched junction bases numbered 6, after V lost 6 bases and J lost 2 bases. Here the CDR3 DNA reads TGCGCCAGCAGGGTGACAGGGGATCCCTACGAGCAGTACTTC. This translates into CASRVTGDPYEQYF.

This chain connects TRBV28 to TRBJ1-5; D is possibly TRBD1 (6 bases). This CDR3 region has 15 residues. V gave up 3 bases and J gave up 1 base, with 10 bases separating them. Germline V gene sequence: CDR1 MDHEN, CDR2 SYDVKM. The CDR3: CASSLEQGSNQPQHF. CDR3 sequence (DNA): TGTGCCAGCAGTTTGGAGCAGGGGAGCAATCAGCCCCAGCATTTT.

The CDR3: CASSIGGNGDTQYF. The DNA of the CDR3 is TGTGCCAGCAGCATTGGTGGGAACGGAGATACGCAGTATTTT. The chain uses TRBV5-4 and TRBJ2-3; D is unresolved. The CDR3 totals 14 residues. Germline loops: CDR1 SGHNT, CDR2 YYREEE (reference sequence). Trimming cost V 4 bases and J 5 bases, with 14 bases left between them.

This clone came up once. The V gene is TRBV2, the J gene TRBJ1-1; tentatively, D is TRBD1 (6 bases). The germline gives CDR1 SNHLY, CDR2 FYNNEI. V was trimmed by 8 bases and J by 1 base, leaving 11 bases between them. There are 13 residues in the CDR3. The CDR3 loop is CASCRGRNTEAFF. The CDR3 DNA reads TGTGCCAGCTGCAGGGGAAGGAACACTGAAGCTTTCTTT.

This chain links TRBV28 with TRBJ1-1, with 12 bases fitting TRBD1. The CDR3 is 15 amino acids. Germline lookup yields CDR1 MDHEN and CDR2 SYDVKM. Trimming removed 7 bases from V and 10 bases from J; junction bases left unmatched: 13. The CDR3 DNA is TGTGCCAGCACCCTATCCGGGACAGGGGGCGCCCGAGCTTTCTTT. Translation gives CASTLSGTGGARAFF.

The genes are TRBV6-5 and TRBJ1-2, with 9 bases matching TRBD1. Germline lookup yields CDR1 MNHEY and CDR2 SVGAGI. This CDR3 is built from 12 residues. Unmatched junction bases numbered 6, after V lost 10 bases and J lost 6 bases. The CDR3 bases are TGTGCCATCTCCCGGGACAGGGATGGCTACACCTTC. Translating it yields CAISRDRDGYTF.

The table lists this clone with a few counts. The chain combines TRBV13 with TRBJ2-7; D might be TRBD2 (6 bases). The V gene lost 4 bases and the J gene lost 4 bases, with 23 bases spanning the gap. The CDR3 consists of 17 residues. Looked up from germline, CDR1 is PRHDT and CDR2 is FYEKMQ (reference sequence). The CDR3 nucleotides read TGTGCCAGCAGCTCCCTAAATGGCGAGGGAGGTCTATACGAGCAGTACTTC. Amino acids: CASSSLNGEGGLYEQYF.

This clone occurred a few times. This chain connects TRBV3-1 (or the pseudogene TRBV3-2) to TRBJ2-1; a possible D gene is TRBD1 (6 bases). CDR1 and CDR2 from the germline V gene are LGHDT and YNNKEL (reference sequence). The CDR3 is 14 amino acids. Between the trimmed V and J ends, which lost 3 bases and 8 bases, there was a span of 14 bases. CDR3: CASSHGQPQDEQFF. For the CDR3, the DNA is TGTGCCAGCAGCCACGGACAGCCCCAGGATGAGCAGTTCTTC.